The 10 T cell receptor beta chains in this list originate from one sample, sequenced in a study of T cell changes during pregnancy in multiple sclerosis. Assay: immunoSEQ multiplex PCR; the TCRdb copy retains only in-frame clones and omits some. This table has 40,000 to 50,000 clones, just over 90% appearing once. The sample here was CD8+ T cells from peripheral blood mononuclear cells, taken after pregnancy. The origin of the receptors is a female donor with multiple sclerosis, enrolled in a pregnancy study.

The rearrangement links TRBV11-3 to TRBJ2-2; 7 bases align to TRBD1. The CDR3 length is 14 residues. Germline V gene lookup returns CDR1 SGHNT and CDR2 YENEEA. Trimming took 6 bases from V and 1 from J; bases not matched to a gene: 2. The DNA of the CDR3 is TGTGCCAGCAGGTCAGGGGGGAACACCGGGGAGCTGTTTTTT. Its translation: CASRSGGNTGELFF.

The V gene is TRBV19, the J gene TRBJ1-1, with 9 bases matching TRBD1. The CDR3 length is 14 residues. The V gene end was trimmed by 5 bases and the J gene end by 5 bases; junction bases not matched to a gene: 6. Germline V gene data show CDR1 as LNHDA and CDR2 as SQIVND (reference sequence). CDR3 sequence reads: CASSVGQGRTEAFF. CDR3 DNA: TGTGCCAGTAGTGTCGGACAGGGGAGGACTGAAGCTTTCTTT.

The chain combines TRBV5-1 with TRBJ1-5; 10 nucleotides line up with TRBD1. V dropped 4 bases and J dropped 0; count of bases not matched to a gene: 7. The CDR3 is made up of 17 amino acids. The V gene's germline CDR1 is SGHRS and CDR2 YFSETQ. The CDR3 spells CASSPGQGTDSNQPQHF. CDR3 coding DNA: TGCGCCAGCAGCCCGGGACAGGGGACCGATAGCAATCAGCCCCAGCATTTT.

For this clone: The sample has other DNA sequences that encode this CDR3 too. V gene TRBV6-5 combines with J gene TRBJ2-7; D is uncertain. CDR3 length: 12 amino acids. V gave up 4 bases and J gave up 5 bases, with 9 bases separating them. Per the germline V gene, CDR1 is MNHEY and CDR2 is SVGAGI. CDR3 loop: CASSSTVNEQYF. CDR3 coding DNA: TGTGCCAGCAGTTCAACAGTTAACGAGCAGTACTTC.

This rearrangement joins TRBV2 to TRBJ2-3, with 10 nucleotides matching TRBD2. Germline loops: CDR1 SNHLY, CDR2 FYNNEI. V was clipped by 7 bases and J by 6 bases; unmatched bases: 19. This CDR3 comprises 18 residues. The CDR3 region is CASIPSFRRAGGGDTQYF. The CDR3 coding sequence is TGTGCCAGCATACCATCCTTTCGGAGAGCGGGAGGGGGGGATACGCAGTATTTT.

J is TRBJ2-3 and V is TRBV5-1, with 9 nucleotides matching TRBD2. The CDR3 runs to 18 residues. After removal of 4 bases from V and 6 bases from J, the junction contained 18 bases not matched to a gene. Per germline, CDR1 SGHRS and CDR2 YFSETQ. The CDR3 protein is CASSHLSPLAGNRDTQYF. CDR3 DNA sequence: TGCGCCAGCAGCCACCTTTCACCTCTAGCGGGGAATCGGGATACGCAGTATTTT.

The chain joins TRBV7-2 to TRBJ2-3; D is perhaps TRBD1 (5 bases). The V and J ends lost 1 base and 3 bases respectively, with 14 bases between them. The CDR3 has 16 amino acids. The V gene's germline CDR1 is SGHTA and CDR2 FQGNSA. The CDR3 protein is CASSLEARVVTDTQYF. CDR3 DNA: TGTGCCAGCAGCTTAGAGGCCAGGGTAGTGACAGATACGCAGTATTTT.

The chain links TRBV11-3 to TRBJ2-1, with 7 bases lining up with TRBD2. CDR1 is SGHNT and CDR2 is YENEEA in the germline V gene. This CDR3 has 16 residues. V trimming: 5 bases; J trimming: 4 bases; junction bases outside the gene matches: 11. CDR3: CASSQDATSAYNEQFF. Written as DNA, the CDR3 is TGTGCCAGCAGCCAAGACGCCACTAGCGCATACAATGAGCAGTTCTTC.

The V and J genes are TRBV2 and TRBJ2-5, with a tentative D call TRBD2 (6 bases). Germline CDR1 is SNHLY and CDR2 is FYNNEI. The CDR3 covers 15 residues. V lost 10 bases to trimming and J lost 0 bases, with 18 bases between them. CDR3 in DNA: TGTGCCATGATAGGAGGGGACTCCAACCAAGAGACCCAGTACTTC. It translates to CAMIGGDSNQETQYF.

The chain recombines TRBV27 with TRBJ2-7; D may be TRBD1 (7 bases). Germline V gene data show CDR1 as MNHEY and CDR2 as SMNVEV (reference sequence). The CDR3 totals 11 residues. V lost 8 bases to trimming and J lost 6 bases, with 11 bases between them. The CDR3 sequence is CASGQGGEQYF. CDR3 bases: TGTGCCAGCGGGCAGGGGGGCGAGCAGTACTTC.